These T cell receptor beta chains were read from a single sample in a study of T cells after yellow fever vaccination. TCRdb used MiXCR to reprocess the 5' RACE reads, holding one entry per CDR3 protein. The sample lists 300,000 to 350,000 distinct CDR3 sequences, almost 4% occurring once. Sequenced here: PBMCs, sampled 5 days after the yellow fever booster vaccination. These receptors were collected from a man aged 18 to 29 who received the YFV17D yellow fever vaccine. The CDR3 runs from the conserved cysteine through the conserved F or W. Each record gives: D gene, V gene, clone size, J gene, CDR3 DNA, CDR3 protein. D genes are given only for firm matches. Not every row has a clone size; where given, it reads once, few, many or a size class.

.,TRBV7-9,few,TRBJ2-7,TGTGCCAGCAGCCCCCCGGTCGGACAGAGCTACGAGCAGTACTTC,CASSPPVGQSYEQYF
TRBD1,TRBV6-5,few,TRBJ2-5,TGTGCCAGCAGTTGGGACAGGGGGAGGGAGACCCAGTACTTC,CASSWDRGRETQYF
.,TRBV20-1,.,TRBJ1-1,TGCAGTGCTACCAGGGAATACACTGAAGCTTTCTTT,CSATREYTEAFF
TRBD1,TRBV12-3/TRBV12-4,many,TRBJ1-2,TGTGCCAGCAGTTTCAGAAGGGGACAGGAGGGCTACACCTTC,CASSFRRGQEGYTF
.,TRBV6-1,.,TRBJ1-1,TGTGCCAGCAGTGAAGGTCTACGATTGACAAAGAACACTGAAGCTTTCTTT,CASSEGLRLTKNTEAFF
.,TRBV5-1,.,TRBJ2-1,TGCGCCAGCAGCTTGGCCATCGGGGTCTCGGGGAATGAGCAGTTCTTC,CASSLAIGVSGNEQFF
TRBD1,TRBV12-3/TRBV12-4,many,TRBJ2-3,TGTGCCAGCAGTTACGACAGGGGCGCAGATACGCAGTATTTT,CASSYDRGADTQYF
TRBD2,TRBV5-1,few,TRBJ2-3,TGCGCCAGCAGCTCTTTAGCGGGGGGACCCCATTGGACGCAGTATTTT,CASSSLAGGPHWTQYF
TRBD2,TRBV7-2,.,TRBJ2-1,TGTGCCAGCAGCTTAGTAGCGGGGGGGTATGGTGAGCAGTTCTTC,CASSLVAGGYGEQFF
TRBD1,TRBV7-9,few,TRBJ1-3,TGTGCCAGCAGCCTCCGGACAGGGGCGACCTCTGGAAACACCATATATTTT,CASSLRTGATSGNTIYF
TRBD1,TRBV5-1,many,TRBJ1-5,TGCGCCAGCAGCTTATTACAGGGGGGGAGGCCCCAGCATTTT,CASSLLQGGRPQHF
.,TRBV5-4,.,TRBJ2-3,TGTGCCAGCAGCACGACTAGTGCCAAGTATTTT,CASSTTSAKYF
TRBD1,TRBV2,.,TRBJ1-5,TGTGCCAGCAGTGGAGGGGGCGCCTATAGCAATCAGCCCCAGCATTTT,CASSGGGAYSNQPQHF
TRBD2,TRBV20-1,.,TRBJ2-3,TGCAGTGCTGGGACTAGCGGGGTAGTTCTAAATTTTGCAGATACGCAGTATTTT,CSAGTSGVVLNFADTQYF
.,TRBV5-1,many,TRBJ1-2,TGCGCCAGCAGCTTAGGGACGGCCGGCTATGGCTACACCTTC,CASSLGTAGYGYTF
.,TRBV10-3,.,TRBJ2-1,TGTGCCATCGGAGGAAGGGGGGCCTACAATGAGCAGTTCTTC,CAIGGRGAYNEQFF
.,TRBV4-2,.,TRBJ2-1,TGTGCCAGCGCACCGTGGACGAACAGGGATGAGCAGTTCTTC,CASAPWTNRDEQFF